These 18 T cell receptor beta chains were all obtained from the same sample, sequenced in a study of Ad26.COV2.S vaccination and SARS-CoV-2 variants. Produced via immunoSEQ multiplex PCR; TCRdb's table is partial and in-frame only. Here the sample spans approximately 400,000 clones, roughly 85% being singletons. Indicated treatment: some 19 received Ad26.COV2.S at low or high dose, single or two shots; roughly five received placebo; per-sample allocation not given. Day 63 following the first vaccine or placebo injection was when the samples were taken. The sequencing here drew on peripheral blood, taken in a trial of Ad26.COV2.S vaccine versus placebo. The receptors originated from a person aged 18-65 years who received the Ad26.COV2.S COVID-19 vaccine or a placebo.

This clone was seen many times. The chain joins TRBV2 to TRBJ2-7; 7 bases match TRBD1. V was pared by 1 base and J by 3 bases, with 6 bases of the junction left unmatched. Germline CDR1 is SNHLY and CDR2 is FYNNEI. CDR3 length: 15 residues. CDR3 in DNA: TGTGCCAGCAGTGAAGGGGACAGCAGCTTCTACGAGCAGTACTTC. Its translation is CASSEGDSSFYEQYF.

This sequence joins TRBV28 and TRBJ2-1; 9 bases fit TRBD2. The CDR3 has 16 residues. In germline, CDR1 is MDHEN, CDR2 SYDVKM. J lost 6 bases, V lost 4 bases, and 10 bases had no gene match. The CDR3 nucleotides are TGTGCCAGCAGTTCCCTGACTAGCGGAGGATTCAATGAGCAGTTCTTC. Protein sequence: CASSSLTSGGFNEQFF.

This clone was recorded only once. J is TRBJ2-1 and V is TRBV3-1 (or the pseudogene TRBV3-2); D call uncertain. Germline loops: CDR1 LGHDT, CDR2 YNNKEL (reference sequence). The ends were cut back, 6 bases at V and 1 base at J, with 4 bases in the middle. The CDR3 contains 12 residues. The CDR3 here is CASSLSYNEQFF. The CDR3 DNA reads TGTGCCAGCAGTCTGTCCTACAATGAGCAGTTCTTC.

J is TRBJ1-1 and V is TRBV7-2, with D perhaps matching TRBD1 (5 bases). Germline assignment: CDR1 SGHTA and CDR2 FQGNSA. The CDR3 totals 13 residues. The ends were cut back, 3 bases at V and 4 bases at J, with 9 bases in the middle. This CDR3 is CASSLKGATEAFF. The DNA for the CDR3 is TGTGCCAGCAGCTTGAAAGGGGCCACTGAAGCTTTCTTT.

This clone occurred a few times. This rearrangement joins TRBV4-1 to TRBJ1-3; D is uncertain. Germline values: CDR1 MGHRA, CDR2 YSYEKL. The CDR3 covers 15 residues. V dropped 4 bases and J dropped 0 bases, with 10 bases sitting between them. CDR3 sequence reads: CASSPTWSSGNTIYF. CDR3 sequence (DNA): TGCGCCAGCAGCCCGACTTGGAGCTCTGGAAACACCATATATTTT.

The rearrangement joins TRBV7-2 to TRBJ2-5; 8 nucleotides line up with TRBD1. The CDR3 length is 16 residues. The J segment lost 5 bases and the V segment lost 0 bases, leaving 8 bases of the junction unmatched. CDR1 is SGHTA, CDR2 FQGNSA, per germline. CDR3 DNA sequence: TGTGCCAGCAGCTTAGCTGGGACAGGCCTTAGGGAGACCCAGTACTTC. It codes for CASSLAGTGLRETQYF.

This sequence joins TRBV6-2 or TRBV6-3 and TRBJ2-7; tentatively, D is TRBD1 (6 bases). This CDR3 has 15 residues. Germline-derived CDR1 and CDR2 are MNHEY and SVGEGT. V lost 2 bases and J 0 bases, leaving 11 bases between the germline ends. CDR3 sequence: CASSYGQGSSYEQYF. The CDR3 nucleotides are TGTGCCAGCAGTTACGGGCAGGGGAGCTCCTACGAGCAGTACTTC.

V usage is TRBV7-2 and J usage is TRBJ2-5; possibly TRBD2 for D (5 bases). Trimming pared 0 bases from V and 5 bases from J, leaving 10 bases between. CDR1 and CDR2 (germline): SGHTA, FQGNSA. CDR3 size: 14 residues. This chain's CDR3 is CASSLAARGETQYF. DNA for the CDR3: TGTGCCAGCAGCTTAGCCGCGAGAGGGGAGACCCAGTACTTC.

The rearrangement uses TRBV30 and TRBJ1-2; D may be TRBD1 (5 bases). Deletions cut 3 bases from V and 2 bases from J, with 22 bases between. The CDR3 length is 17 residues. The germline gives CDR1 GTSNPN, CDR2 SVGIG (reference sequence). In DNA form, the CDR3 reads TGTGCCTGGAGAGATCTTCTGGGGCGGTTGTCGAACTATGGCTACACCTTC. It codes for CAWRDLLGRLSNYGYTF.

This clone has ten or more counts. The chain has TRBV6-1 and TRBJ2-3; 10 bases are a match to TRBD1. The CDR3 runs to 15 residues. Germline V lookup: CDR1 MNHNS, CDR2 SASEGT. Trimming cost V 0 bases and J 4 bases; bases outside gene matches: 1. The CDR3 region has the DNA TGTGCCAGCAGTGAAGCGACAGGGGGCGCAGATACGCAGTATTTT. It specifies CASSEATGGADTQYF.

The chain couples TRBV29-1 to TRBJ1-1; no firm D call. CDR3 length equals 12 residues. Trimming stripped 4 bases from V and 0 bases from J, with 6 bases between. Germline V gene lookup returns CDR1 SQVTM and CDR2 ANQGSEA. CDR3: CSVVSVNTEAFF. CDR3 coding DNA: TGCAGCGTTGTCTCTGTGAACACTGAAGCTTTCTTT.

J is TRBJ2-3 and V is TRBV4-2; D remains unclear. V lost 5 bases to trimming and J lost 0 bases, with 15 bases between them. Germline V gene sequence: CDR1 LGHNA, CDR2 YNFKEQ. CDR3 size: 16 residues. The CDR3 DNA sequence: TGTGCCAGCAGCAGTGTTGTGGGGTCTAGCACAGATACGCAGTATTTT. It yields the protein CASSSVVGSSTDTQYF.

The chain employs TRBV6-6 and TRBJ1-3; 8 nucleotides align to TRBD1. The CDR3 consists of 15 residues. CDR1 and CDR2 (germline): MNHNY, SVGAGI (reference sequence). V lost 6 bases and J lost 8; bases outside the gene matches: 12. The CDR3 DNA follows: TGTGCCAGCAGGACGAGGACAGGGAGTGGGCACACCATATATTTT. Encoded protein: CASRTRTGSGHTIYF.

On this clone itself: An end of the junction differs from the germline gene, which may be a read error. The CDR3 nucleotides read TGTGCCAGCGGTTTTGGAGCTAACTATGGCTACACCTTC. It is translated as CASGFGANYGYTF. V is TRBV27 and J is TRBJ1-2; D is undetermined. CDR1 MNHEY and CDR2 SMNVEV come from the germline V gene (reference sequence). This CDR3 has 13 amino acids.

The chain combines TRBV7-9 with TRBJ2-7; D is unresolved. Deletions cut 5 bases from V and 6 bases from J, with 11 bases between. The germline gives CDR1 SEHNR, CDR2 FQNEAQ (reference sequence). The CDR3 is 12 amino acids. The CDR3 DNA sequence: TGTGCCAGCAGCCCAACGGTGGGCGAGCAGTACTTC. Its protein is CASSPTVGEQYF. Together with reference TRBV7-9 and TRBJ2-7, the CDR3 gives the full variable domain: DTGVSQNPRHKITKRGQNVTFRCDPISEHNRLYWYRQTLGQGPEFLTYFQNEAQLEKSRLLSDRFSAERPKGSFSTLEIQRTEQGDSAMYLCASSPTVGEQYFGPGTRLTVT.

The chain couples TRBV5-3 to TRBJ2-5; D remains unclear. TRBV5-3 is reported as an ORF; its role is uncertain. The CDR3 loop spans 15 amino acids. V was cut by 5 bases and J by 1 base, with 15 bases left in between. The DNA for the CDR3 is TGTGCCAGAAGTTCCCTAGACTGTTTCCAAGAGACCCAGTACTTC. It encodes CARSSLDCFQETQYF.

This chain joins TRBV9 and TRBJ2-5; no definite D call. From germline, CDR1 is SGDLS and CDR2 YYNGEE. The length of the CDR3 is 13 residues. Trimming took 1 base from V and 1 from J, leaving 5 bases between them. Written as DNA, the CDR3 is TGTGCCAGCAGCGTATTTCCCCAAGAGACCCAGTACTTC. Translated: CASSVFPQETQYF.

The chain combines TRBV18 with TRBJ1-2, with TRBD1 matching 8 bases. Germline values: CDR1 KGHSH, CDR2 LQKENI. The ends lost 3 bases at V and 7 bases at J; junction bases unmatched: 7. The CDR3 loop spans 14 amino acids. In DNA, the CDR3 is TGTGCCAGCTCACCCGAGCAGGGGGCGGTTGGCTACACCTTC. Residues: CASSPEQGAVGYTF.